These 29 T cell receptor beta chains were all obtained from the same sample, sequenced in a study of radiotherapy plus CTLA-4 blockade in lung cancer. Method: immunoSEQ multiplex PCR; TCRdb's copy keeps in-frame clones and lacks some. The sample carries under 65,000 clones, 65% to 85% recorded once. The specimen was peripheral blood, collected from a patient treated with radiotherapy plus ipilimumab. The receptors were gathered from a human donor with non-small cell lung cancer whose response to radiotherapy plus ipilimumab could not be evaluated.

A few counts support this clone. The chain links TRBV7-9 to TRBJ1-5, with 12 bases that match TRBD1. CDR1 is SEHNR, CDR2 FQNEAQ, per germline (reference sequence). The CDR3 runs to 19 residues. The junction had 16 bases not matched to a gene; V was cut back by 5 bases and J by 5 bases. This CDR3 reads CASSAGTGGWGGAYQPQHF. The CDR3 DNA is TGTGCCAGCAGCGCCGGGACAGGGGGCTGGGGGGGGGCCTATCAGCCCCAGCATTTT.

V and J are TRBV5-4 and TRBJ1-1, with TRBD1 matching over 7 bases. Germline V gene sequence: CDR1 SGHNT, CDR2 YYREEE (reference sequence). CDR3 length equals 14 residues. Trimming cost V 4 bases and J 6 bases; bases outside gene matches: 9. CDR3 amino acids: CASSVDRFSAEAFF. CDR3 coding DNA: TGTGCCAGCAGCGTGGACAGGTTTTCGGCTGAAGCTTTCTTT.

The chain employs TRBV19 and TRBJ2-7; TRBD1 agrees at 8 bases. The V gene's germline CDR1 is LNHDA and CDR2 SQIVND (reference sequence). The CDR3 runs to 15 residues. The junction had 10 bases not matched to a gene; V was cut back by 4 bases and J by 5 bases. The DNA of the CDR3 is TGTGCCAGTAGTAGTCCAGGGGGCTCTCTCCACGAGCAGTACTTC. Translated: CASSSPGGSLHEQYF.

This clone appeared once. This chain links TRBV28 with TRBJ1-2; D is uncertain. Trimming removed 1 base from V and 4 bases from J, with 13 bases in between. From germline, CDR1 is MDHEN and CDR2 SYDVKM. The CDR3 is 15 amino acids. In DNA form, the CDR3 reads TGTGCCAGCAGTTTATACAGTTCCTTGACCTATGGCTACACCTTC. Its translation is CASSLYSSLTYGYTF.

The CDR3 sequence is CASSPRGGEYNEQFF. The CDR3 DNA is TGTGCCAGCAGCCCTCGTGGGGGGGAATACAATGAGCAGTTCTTC. V gene TRBV5-4 combines with J gene TRBJ2-1, with TRBD2 matching over 7 bases. The CDR3 is 15 amino acids. Trimming cost V 4 bases and J 4 bases; bases outside gene matches: 8. The germline V gene has CDR1 SGHNT and CDR2 YYREEE (reference sequence).

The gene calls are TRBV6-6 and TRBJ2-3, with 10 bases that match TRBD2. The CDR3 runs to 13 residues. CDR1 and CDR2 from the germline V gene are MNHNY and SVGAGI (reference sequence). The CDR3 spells CSRASGSGDTQYF. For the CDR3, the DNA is TGTTCTAGGGCTAGCGGGAGTGGGGATACGCAGTATTTT.

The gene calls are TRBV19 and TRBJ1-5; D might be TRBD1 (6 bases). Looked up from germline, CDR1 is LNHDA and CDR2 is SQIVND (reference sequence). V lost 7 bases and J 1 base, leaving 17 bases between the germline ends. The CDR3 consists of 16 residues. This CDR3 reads CASNGRGSLSNQPQHF. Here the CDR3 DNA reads TGTGCCAGTAACGGCAGGGGAAGTTTAAGCAATCAGCCCCAGCATTTT.

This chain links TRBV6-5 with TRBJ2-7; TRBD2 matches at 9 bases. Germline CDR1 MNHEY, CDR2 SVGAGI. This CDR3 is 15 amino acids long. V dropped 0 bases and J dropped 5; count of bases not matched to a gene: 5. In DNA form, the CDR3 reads TGTGCCAGCAGTTACTCGCTGACTAGCGGTGACGAGCAGTACTTC. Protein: CASSYSLTSGDEQYF.

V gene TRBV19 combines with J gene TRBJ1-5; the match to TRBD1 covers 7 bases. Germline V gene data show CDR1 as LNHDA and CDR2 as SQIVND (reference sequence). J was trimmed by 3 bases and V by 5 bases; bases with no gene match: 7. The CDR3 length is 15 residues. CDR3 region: CASSARDRINQPQHF. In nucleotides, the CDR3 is TGTGCCAGTAGTGCCCGGGACAGAATCAATCAGCCCCAGCATTTT.

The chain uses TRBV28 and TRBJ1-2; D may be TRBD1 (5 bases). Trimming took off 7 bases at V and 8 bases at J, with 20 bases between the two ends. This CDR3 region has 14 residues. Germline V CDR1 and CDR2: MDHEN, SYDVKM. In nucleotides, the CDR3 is TGTGCCAGCAACCGGGGGGGTTCCTCTATGGGCTACACCTTC. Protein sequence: CASNRGGSSMGYTF.

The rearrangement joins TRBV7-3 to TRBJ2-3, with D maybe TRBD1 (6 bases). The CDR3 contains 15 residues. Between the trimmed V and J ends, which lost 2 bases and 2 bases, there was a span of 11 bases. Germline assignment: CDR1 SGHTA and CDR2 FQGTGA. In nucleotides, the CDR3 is TGTGCCAGCAGCTTAGTCCGGACAGCCACAGATACGCAGTATTTT. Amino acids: CASSLVRTATDTQYF.

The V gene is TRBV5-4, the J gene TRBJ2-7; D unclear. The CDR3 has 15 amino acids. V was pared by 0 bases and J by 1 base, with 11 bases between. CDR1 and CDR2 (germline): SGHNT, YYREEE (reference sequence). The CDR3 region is CASSLGRVPSYEQYF. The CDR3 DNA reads TGTGCCAGCAGCTTGGGCCGGGTCCCGTCCTACGAGCAGTACTTC.

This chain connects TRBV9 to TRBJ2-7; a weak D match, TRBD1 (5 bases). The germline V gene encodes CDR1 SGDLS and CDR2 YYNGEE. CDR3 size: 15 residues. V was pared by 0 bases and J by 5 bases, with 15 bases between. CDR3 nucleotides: TGTGCCAGCAGCGTAGACGGCAGGGTTAACAACGAGCAGTACTTC. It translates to CASSVDGRVNNEQYF.

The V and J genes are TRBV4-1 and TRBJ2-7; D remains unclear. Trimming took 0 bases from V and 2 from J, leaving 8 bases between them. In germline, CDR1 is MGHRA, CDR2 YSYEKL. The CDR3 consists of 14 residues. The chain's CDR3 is CASSQDPATYEQYF. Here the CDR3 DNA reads TGCGCCAGCAGCCAAGATCCCGCTACCTACGAGCAGTACTTC.

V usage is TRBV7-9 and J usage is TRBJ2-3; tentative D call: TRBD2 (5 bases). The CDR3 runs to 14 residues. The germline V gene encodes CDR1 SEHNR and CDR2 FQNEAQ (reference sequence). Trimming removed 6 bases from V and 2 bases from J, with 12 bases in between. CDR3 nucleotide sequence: TGTGCCAGCAGGAGTAGAGCGGACACAGATACGCAGTATTTT. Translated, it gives CASRSRADTDTQYF.

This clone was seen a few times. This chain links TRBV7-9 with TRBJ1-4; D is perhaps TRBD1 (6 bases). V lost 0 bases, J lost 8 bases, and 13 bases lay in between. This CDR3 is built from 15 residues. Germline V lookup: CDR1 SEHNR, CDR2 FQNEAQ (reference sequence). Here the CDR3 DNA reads TGTGCCAGCAGCTTAGCGCGGGGGGCCGAAGAAAAACTGTTTTTT. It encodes CASSLARGAEEKLFF.

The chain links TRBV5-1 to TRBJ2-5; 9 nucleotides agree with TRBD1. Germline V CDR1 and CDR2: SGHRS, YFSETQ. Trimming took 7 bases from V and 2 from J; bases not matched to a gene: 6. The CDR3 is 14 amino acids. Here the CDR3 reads CASARTGVQETQYF. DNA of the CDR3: TGCGCCAGCGCGAGGACAGGGGTTCAAGAGACCCAGTACTTC.

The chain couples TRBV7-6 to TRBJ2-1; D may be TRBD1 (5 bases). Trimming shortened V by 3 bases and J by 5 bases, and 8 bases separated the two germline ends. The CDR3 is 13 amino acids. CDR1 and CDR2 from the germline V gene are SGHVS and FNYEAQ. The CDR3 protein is CASSFIGDNEQFF. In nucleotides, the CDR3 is TGTGCCAGCAGCTTCATAGGGGACAATGAGCAGTTCTTC. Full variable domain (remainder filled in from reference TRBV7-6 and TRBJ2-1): GAGVSQSPRYKVTKRGQDVALRCDPISGHVSLYWYRQALGQGPEFLTYFNYEAQQDKSGLPNDRFSAERPEGSISTLTIQRTEQRDSAMYRCASSFIGDNEQFFGPGTRLTVL.

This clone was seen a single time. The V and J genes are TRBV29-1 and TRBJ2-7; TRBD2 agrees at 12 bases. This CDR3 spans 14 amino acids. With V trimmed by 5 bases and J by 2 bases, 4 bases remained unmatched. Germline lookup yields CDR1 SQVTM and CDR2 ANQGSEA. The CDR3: CSVKTSGRPYEQYF. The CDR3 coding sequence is TGCAGCGTTAAGACTAGCGGGAGACCCTACGAGCAGTACTTC.

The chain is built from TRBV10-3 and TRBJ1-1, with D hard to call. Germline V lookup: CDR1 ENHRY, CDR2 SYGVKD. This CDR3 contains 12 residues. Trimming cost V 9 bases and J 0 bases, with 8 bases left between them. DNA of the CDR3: TGTGCCATAAGCCAGGTGAACACTGAAGCTTTCTTT. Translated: CAISQVNTEAFF.

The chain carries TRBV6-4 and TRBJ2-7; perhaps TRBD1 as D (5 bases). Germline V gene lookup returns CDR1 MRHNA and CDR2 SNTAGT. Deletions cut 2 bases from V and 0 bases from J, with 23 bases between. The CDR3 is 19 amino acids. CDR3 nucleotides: TGTGCCAGCAGTGACCTCACAGGCAGACCCATCTTGAGCTCCTACGAGCAGTACTTC. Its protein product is CASSDLTGRPILSSYEQYF.

The CDR3 loop is CASSLASQGRGGELFF. As DNA, the CDR3 is TGTGCCAGCAGCTTAGCGTCGCAGGGAAGGGGCGGGGAGCTGTTTTTT. J is TRBJ2-2 and V is TRBV7-2; weak D call: TRBD1 (5 bases). Trimming removed 0 bases at V and 7 bases at J, with 15 bases between. The CDR3 is 16 residues long. Germline CDR1 is SGHTA and CDR2 is FQGNSA.

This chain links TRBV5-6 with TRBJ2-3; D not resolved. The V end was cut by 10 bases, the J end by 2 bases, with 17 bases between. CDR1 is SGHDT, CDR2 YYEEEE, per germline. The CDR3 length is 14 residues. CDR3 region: CAHAKPPYTDTQYF. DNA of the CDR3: TGTGCCCACGCCAAGCCCCCCTACACAGATACGCAGTATTTT.

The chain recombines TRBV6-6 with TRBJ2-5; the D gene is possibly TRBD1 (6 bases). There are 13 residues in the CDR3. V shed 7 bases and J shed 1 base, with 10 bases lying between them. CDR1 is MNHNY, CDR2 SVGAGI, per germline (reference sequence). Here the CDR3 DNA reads TGTGCCAGCAAACAGGGCGCCCAAGAGACCCAGTACTTC. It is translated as CASKQGAQETQYF.

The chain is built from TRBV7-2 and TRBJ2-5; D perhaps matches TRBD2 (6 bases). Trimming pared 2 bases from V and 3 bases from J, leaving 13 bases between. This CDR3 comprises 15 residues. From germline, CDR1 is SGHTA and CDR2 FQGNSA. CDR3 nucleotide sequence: TGTGCCAGCAGCTTACCAGTCGGCGGGGAAGAGACCCAGTACTTC. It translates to CASSLPVGGEETQYF. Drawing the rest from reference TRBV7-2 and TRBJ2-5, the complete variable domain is GAGVSQSPSNKVTEKGKDVELRCDPISGHTALYWYRQSLGQGLEFLIYFQGNSAPDKSGLPSDRFSAERTGGSVSTLTIQRTQQEDSAVYLCASSLPVGGEETQYFGPGTRLLVL.

In DNA form, the CDR3 reads TGTGCCAGCAGTTACTCCGGGACAGGGACGTACGAGCAGTACTTC. Its protein is CASSYSGTGTYEQYF. V is TRBV6-5 and J is TRBJ2-7; 9 positions agree with TRBD1. V lost 0 bases and J lost 4; bases outside the gene matches: 4. Per germline, CDR1 MNHEY and CDR2 SVGAGI. This CDR3 contains 15 residues.

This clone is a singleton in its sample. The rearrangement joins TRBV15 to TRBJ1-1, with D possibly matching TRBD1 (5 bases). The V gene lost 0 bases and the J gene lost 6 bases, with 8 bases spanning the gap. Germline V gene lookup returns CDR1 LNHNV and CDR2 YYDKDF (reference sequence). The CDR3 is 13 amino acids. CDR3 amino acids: CATSREKGSEAFF. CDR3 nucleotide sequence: TGTGCCACCAGCAGAGAAAAGGGGTCTGAAGCTTTCTTT.

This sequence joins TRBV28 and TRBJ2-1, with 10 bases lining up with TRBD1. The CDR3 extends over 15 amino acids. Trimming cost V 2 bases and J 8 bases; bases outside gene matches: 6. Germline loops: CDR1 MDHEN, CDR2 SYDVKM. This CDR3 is CASSLVTGGLDEQFF. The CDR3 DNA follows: TGTGCCAGCAGTTTAGTGACAGGGGGCTTAGATGAGCAGTTCTTC.

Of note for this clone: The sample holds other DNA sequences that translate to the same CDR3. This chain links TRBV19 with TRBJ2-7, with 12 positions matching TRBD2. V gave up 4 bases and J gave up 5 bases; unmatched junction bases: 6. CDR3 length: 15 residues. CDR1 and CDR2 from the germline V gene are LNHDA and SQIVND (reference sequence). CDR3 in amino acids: CASSTLAGGRHEQYF. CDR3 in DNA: TGTGCCAGTAGTACCCTAGCGGGAGGGAGGCACGAGCAGTACTTC.